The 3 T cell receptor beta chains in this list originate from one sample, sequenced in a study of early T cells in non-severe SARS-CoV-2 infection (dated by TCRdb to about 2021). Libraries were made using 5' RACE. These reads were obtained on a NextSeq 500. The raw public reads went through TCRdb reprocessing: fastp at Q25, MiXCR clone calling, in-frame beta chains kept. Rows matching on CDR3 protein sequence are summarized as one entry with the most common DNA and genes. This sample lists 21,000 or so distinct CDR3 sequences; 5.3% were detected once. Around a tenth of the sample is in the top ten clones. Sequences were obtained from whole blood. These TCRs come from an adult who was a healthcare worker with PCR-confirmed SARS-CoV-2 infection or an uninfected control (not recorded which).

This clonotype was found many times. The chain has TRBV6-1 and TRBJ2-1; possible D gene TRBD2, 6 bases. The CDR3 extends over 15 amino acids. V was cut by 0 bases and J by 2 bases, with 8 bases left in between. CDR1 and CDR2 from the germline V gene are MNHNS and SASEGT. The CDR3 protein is CASSEAGGTYNEQFF. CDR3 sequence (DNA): TGTGCCAGCAGTGAAGCGGGAGGAACCTACAATGAGCAGTTCTTC.

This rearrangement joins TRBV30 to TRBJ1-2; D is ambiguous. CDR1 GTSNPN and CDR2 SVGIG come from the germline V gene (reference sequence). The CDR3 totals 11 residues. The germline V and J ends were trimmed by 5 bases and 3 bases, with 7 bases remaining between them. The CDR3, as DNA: TGTGCCTGGGGCGATTACTATGGCTACACCTTC. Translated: CAWGDYYGYTF.

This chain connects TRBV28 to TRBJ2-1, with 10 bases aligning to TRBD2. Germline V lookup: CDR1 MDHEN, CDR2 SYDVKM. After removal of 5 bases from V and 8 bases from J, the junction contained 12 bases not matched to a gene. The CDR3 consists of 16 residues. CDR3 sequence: CASSPSSGSPLDEQFF. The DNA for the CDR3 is TGTGCCAGCAGTCCCTCTAGCGGGAGTCCCTTGGATGAGCAGTTCTTC.